This is a list of T cell receptor beta chains from one sample in a study of T-cell memory formation after mild COVID-19. TCRdb re-derived calls from the 5' RACE reads in MiXCR, one entry per CDR3 protein. Among fewer than 250,000 distinct CDR3 sequences, 15% were seen once, and the ten largest hold around 2.2%. Sequenced input: PBMCs or a T cell subset sorted from them (not recorded which). These receptors all come from an adult woman who had mild COVID-19 (a few samples of this study predate the infection). Cell type and time point are not known. Both conserved end residues are part of each CDR3. Each record gives: D gene, J gene, CDR3 length, clone size, V gene, CDR3 DNA, CDR3 protein. A D gene is named only where the DNA matches it firmly. Size is omitted from some rows. Given values are once, few, many or a class for expanded clones.

TRBD2 | TRBJ2-3 | 14 | few | TRBV3-1 | TGTGCCAGCAGCCCCCTAGCGGGGGCAGATACGCAGTATTTT | CASSPLAGADTQYF
NA | TRBJ1-1 | 14 | few | TRBV24-1 | TGTGCCACCAGTGTGGGGGCCTCAGGAACTGAAGCTTTCTTT | CATSVGASGTEAFF
NA | TRBJ1-4 | 13 | NA | TRBV27 | TGTGCCAGCAGTTTACAGGGATCTGAAAAACTGTTTTTT | CASSLQGSEKLFF
TRBD1 | TRBJ1-2 | 15 | NA | TRBV12-3/TRBV12-4 | TGTGCCAGCAGTTTAGTCAAGGGTAGGGGGCGCGGCTACACCTTC | CASSLVKGRGRGYTF
NA | TRBJ2-5 | 13 | few | TRBV24-1 | TGTGCCACCGCCGAAAGGGGCTCGGAGGCCCAGTACTTC | CATAERGSEAQYF
NA | TRBJ1-5 | 13 | NA | TRBV19 | TGTGCCAGTAGTTCGCAGGGGTTTCAGCCCCAGCATTTT | CASSSQGFQPQHF
NA | TRBJ2-5 | 14 | many | TRBV5-1 | TGCGCCAGCAGCCGAGGTGGGGTACAAGAGACCCAGTACTTC | CASSRGGVQETQYF
NA | TRBJ1-2 | 13 | NA | TRBV7-2 | TGTGCCAGCAGCTTAGGCGGACTCTATGGCTACAACTTC | CASSLGGLYGYNF
NA | TRBJ1-1 | 13 | few | TRBV20-1 | TGCAGTGCTGAGACAGGTGCGAACACTGAAGCTTTCTTT | CSAETGANTEAFF
TRBD1 | TRBJ1-1 | 14 | NA | TRBV5-1 | TGCGCCAGCAGCTTGGATGGACAGGGGCCGAAGACTTTCTTT | CASSLDGQGPKTFF
TRBD2 | TRBJ2-1 | 17 | NA | TRBV4-2 | TGTGCCAGCAGCCCTAAAGGGACTAGCGGGGGGGCTGGGGAGCAGTTCTTC | CASSPKGTSGGAGEQFF
NA | TRBJ2-1 | 14 | few | TRBV24-1 | TGTGCCACCAGTCCGACTACCTTAGCTGGTGAGCAGTTCTTC | CATSPTTLAGEQFF
NA | TRBJ2-1 | 15 | NA | TRBV7-9 | TGTGCCAGCAGCTTATTAGGGGGAGGGCTCAATGAGCAGTTCTTC | CASSLLGGGLNEQFF
TRBD2 | TRBJ2-5 | 15 | NA | TRBV12-3/TRBV12-4 | TGTGCCAGCAGTCGGACTAGCGAGGCCCCAGGGACCCAGTACTTC | CASSRTSEAPGTQYF
TRBD1 | TRBJ2-5 | 18 | NA | TRBV7-8 | TGTGCCAGCAGCTTATATGGGGACAGGGTATCCGTGAGAGAGACCCAGTACTTC | CASSLYGDRVSVRETQYF
NA | TRBJ1-2 | 13 | NA | TRBV15 | TGTGCCACCAGCAGAGGGAGAGCGTATGGCTACACCTTC | CATSRGRAYGYTF
NA | TRBJ2-3 | 14 | NA | TRBV4-3 | TGCGCCAGCAGCCAAGGGGCTACCACAGATACGCAGTATTTT | CASSQGATTDTQYF
TRBD2 | TRBJ2-5 | 16 | few | TRBV24-1 | TGTGCCACCAGTGATAGCGGGAGGGCCCGGGGAGAGACCCAGTACTTC | CATSDSGRARGETQYF
NA | TRBJ1-1 | 14 | NA | TRBV30 | TGTGCCTGGATTACGGTTCGGGTAAACACTGAAGCTTTCTTT | CAWITVRVNTEAFF
TRBD1 | TRBJ2-7 | 12 | few | TRBV7-4 | TGTGCCAGCAGCTTCCTCCGACAGGGGGGGTACTTC | CASSFLRQGGYF
NA | TRBJ1-1 | 16 | many | TRBV5-1 | TGCGCCAGCAGCTTGGGGGCGGGTAGCCAGAACACTGAAGCTTTCTTT | CASSLGAGSQNTEAFF
TRBD2 | TRBJ2-1 | 14 | few | TRBV29-1 | TGCAGCGTCAGACTAGCGGGAGTATACAATGAGCAGTTCTTC | CSVRLAGVYNEQFF
TRBD2 | TRBJ2-1 | 16 | NA | TRBV7-9 | TGTGCCATCAGCTTACTCGGGTCTAGCGGCTACAATGAGCAGTTCTTC | CAISLLGSSGYNEQFF
NA | TRBJ2-1 | 11 | NA | TRBV2 | TGTGCCAGCAGGGGGTTCTATGAGCAGTTCTTC | CASRGFYEQFF
NA | TRBJ2-7 | 14 | NA | TRBV30 | TGTGCCTGGAGTGCTAAACGGATTTTGTACGAGCAGTACTTC | CAWSAKRILYEQYF
NA | TRBJ2-2 | 16 | few | TRBV12-3/TRBV12-4 | TGTGCCAGCAGTAACTTACCGGTTCTTTCGGCCGGGGAGCTGTTTTTT | CASSNLPVLSAGELFF
TRBD1 | TRBJ1-2 | 15 | NA | TRBV20-1 | TGCAGTGCTAGAGTCGGGGGACAGACTAACTATGGCTACACCTTC | CSARVGGQTNYGYTF
NA | TRBJ1-2 | 11 | many | TRBV12-3/TRBV12-4 | TGTGCCAGCAGTTTGGGGGGCTACTACACCTTC | CASSLGGYYTF
NA | TRBJ2-3 | 13 | many | TRBV5-1 | TGTGCCAGCAGCTTAGCGGGCACAGATACGCAGTATTTT | CASSLAGTDTQYF
NA | TRBJ2-7 | 14 | NA | TRBV20-1 | TGCAGTGCTAGCGTGACAGGAGATCCCTACGAGCAGTACTTC | CSASVTGDPYEQYF
NA | TRBJ2-3 | 13 | NA | TRBV20-1 | TGCAGTGCTAGGGACGGACACACAGATACGCAGTATTTT | CSARDGHTDTQYF
TRBD1 | TRBJ1-5 | 14 | NA | TRBV2 | TGTGCCAGCAGTGACCGGACAGGTCATCAGCCCCAGCATTTT | CASSDRTGHQPQHF
NA | TRBJ2-1 | 14 | NA | TRBV5-4 | TGTGCCAGCAGCTTTCGCCATGGGAAGGGTGAGCAGTTCTTC | CASSFRHGKGEQFF
TRBD1 | TRBJ1-2 | 15 | few | TRBV6-5 | TGTGCCAGCAGTGGGACAGGGGGCATAAACTATGGCTACACCTTC | CASSGTGGINYGYTF
NA | TRBJ1-6 | 15 | NA | TRBV11-3 | TGTGCCAGCAGCCCGGGAGAGGGGGGGAATTCACCCCTCCACTTT | CASSPGEGGNSPLHF
NA | TRBJ1-5 | 14 | NA | TRBV24-1 | TGTGCCACCAGTGATTTAGGCGGCAATCAGCCCCAGCATTTT | CATSDLGGNQPQHF
TRBD1 | TRBJ2-5 | 15 | few | TRBV4-1 | TGCGCCAGCAGCCCCTCCGGGGACAGCCAAGAGACCCAGTACTTC | CASSPSGDSQETQYF
NA | TRBJ2-1 | 12 | few | TRBV20-1 | TGCAGTGCTAGGGCGGGACACAATGAGCAGTTCTTC | CSARAGHNEQFF
TRBD2 | TRBJ2-3 | 16 | NA | TRBV4-1 | TGCGCCAGCAGCCAAGGTGGACTAGCGGGCACAGATACGCAGTATTTT | CASSQGGLAGTDTQYF
NA | TRBJ1-1 | 13 | few | TRBV12-3/TRBV12-4 | TGTGCCAGCAGTCAACAGGAAATTGCTGAAGCTTTCTTT | CASSQQEIAEAFF
TRBD2 | TRBJ2-1 | 16 | NA | TRBV12-3/TRBV12-4 | TGTGCCACCAGCACGGGAGGGAACGGGGGGGCACTTGAGCAGTTCTTC | CATSTGGNGGALEQFF
NA | TRBJ2-3 | 16 | NA | TRBV6-1 | TGTGCCAGCAGTGGATACAGGGCTTTGAGCACAGATACGCAGTATTTT | CASSGYRALSTDTQYF
NA | TRBJ2-1 | 15 | NA | TRBV3-1 | TGTGCCAGCAGCCAGGCGGGGGCAGGTATTAATGAGCAGTTCTTC | CASSQAGAGINEQFF
NA | TRBJ2-5 | 14 | few | TRBV7-3 | TGTGCCAGCAGCTTAAGAGCAGGGCAAGAGACCCAGTACTTC | CASSLRAGQETQYF
NA | TRBJ2-1 | 16 | few | TRBV25-1 | TGTGCCAGCGCCCATACAGGGGGGGAGGGCAACAATGAGCAGTTCTTC | CASAHTGGEGNNEQFF
NA | TRBJ2-6 | 14 | many | TRBV20-1 | TGCAGTGCTTCCGACAGGATGAGGGCCAACGTCCTGACTTTC | CSASDRMRANVLTF
NA | TRBJ1-1 | 14 | NA | TRBV6-6 | TGTGCCAGCAGTCGCCGGGACATGGGCACTGAAGCTTTCTTT | CASSRRDMGTEAFF
TRBD1 | TRBJ2-1 | 12 | NA | TRBV19 | TGTGCCAGTAGTATTATGGGACAGATGCAGTTCTTC | CASSIMGQMQFF
TRBD1 | TRBJ1-4 | 16 | NA | TRBV6-2/TRBV6-3 | TGTGCCAGCAGTTACTCGGGGCGCTACAGGGGAGAAAAACTGTTTTTT | CASSYSGRYRGEKLFF